The present T cell receptor (beta chain) was sequenced within a study of OX40 agonist ivuxolimab in advanced cancers. Study at large: Earlier treatment with anti-PD-1, anti-PD-L1 or anti-CTLA-4 was permitted, and 30% to 40% had received some.

The CDR3 has 16 residues. Germline lookup yields CDR1 SGDLS and CDR2 YYNGEE. Trimming pared 1 base from V and 4 bases from J, leaving 18 bases between. Clones were sequenced by immunoSEQ multiplex PCR, and TCRdb holds only the in-frame ones, with some missing. The table includes around 21,000 clones, around 83% detected once. Details on this clone: No antigen is known for it.

Study observations and caveats: Antigen targets of the expanded peripheral T cells went undetermined. Some nonresponders additionally presented with little normalized T-cell clonal expansion. Mean expanded clone counts were higher in CD8+ than CD4+ T cells.

The chain combines TRBV9 with TRBJ2-7; the D gene is possibly TRBD2 (5 bases). This receptor was obtained from an adult with an advanced solid tumor such as melanoma, head and neck, liver or kidney cancer. The specimen comprised CD4+ or CD8+ T cells sorted from blood, sampled in a trial of the OX40 agonist ivuxolimab. The CDR3 reads CASSVHFGSKRYEQYF. The CDR3 nucleotides read TGTGCCAGCAGCGTACATTTTGGGTCTAAGCGGTACGAGCAGTACTTC. The whole variable domain, remainder taken from reference TRBV9 and TRBJ2-7, is DSGVTQTPKHLITATGQRVTLRCSPRSGDLSVYWYQQSLDQGLQFLIQYYNGEERAKGNILERFSAQQFPDLHSELNLSSLELGDSALYFCASSVHFGSKRYEQYFGPGTRLTVT.